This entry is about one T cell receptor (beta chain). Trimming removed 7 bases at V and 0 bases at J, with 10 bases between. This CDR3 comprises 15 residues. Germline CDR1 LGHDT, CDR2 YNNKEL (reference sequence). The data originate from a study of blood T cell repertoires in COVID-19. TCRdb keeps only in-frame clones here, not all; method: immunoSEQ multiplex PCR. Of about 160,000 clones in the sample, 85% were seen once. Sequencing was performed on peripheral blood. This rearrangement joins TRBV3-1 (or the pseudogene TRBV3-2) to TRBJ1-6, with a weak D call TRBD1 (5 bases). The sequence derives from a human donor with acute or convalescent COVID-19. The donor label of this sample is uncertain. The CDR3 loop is CASKPGGSYNSPLHF. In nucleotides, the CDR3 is TGTGCCAGCAAGCCGGGGGGCTCCTATAATTCACCCCTCCACTTT.